This entry lists 16 T cell receptor beta chains sequenced from one sample in a study of Graves' ophthalmopathy and Graves' hyperthyroidism. Amplification of the TCR beta CDR3 regions used RNA transcripts (as template). The first round was an RT-PCR with HTBI primers, and the second round was a multiplex PCR. MiXCR was run by TCRdb on the multiplex PCR reads, yielding one entry per CDR3 protein. In the table there are about 400,000 distinct CDR3 sequences, around 17% of which are singletons. Sequencing was done on a sample of peripheral blood. The receptors shown here come from a woman between 18 and 29 years old with Graves' ophthalmopathy.

The chain is built from TRBV27 and TRBJ2-2, with D unclear. Looked up from germline, CDR1 is MNHEY and CDR2 is SMNVEV (reference sequence). The CDR3 sequence is 15 residues long. V dropped 7 bases and J dropped 0 bases, with 12 bases sitting between them. The CDR3 DNA reads as TGTGCCAGCACTGGGATTGTACCGAACACCGGGGAGCTGTTTTTT. This codes for CASTGIVPNTGELFF.

This clonotype was seen repeatedly, ten times or more. This chain links TRBV6-5 with TRBJ2-5; a weak D match, TRBD2 (6 bases). The V end lost 6 bases, the J end lost 4 bases, and 24 bases lay between the germline ends. The CDR3 has 17 amino acids. Per the germline V gene, CDR1 is MNHEY and CDR2 is SVGAGI. The DNA of the CDR3 is TGTGCCAGCAGACTCGACGGGGGAACCGTTAGTAGAGAGACCCAGTACTTC. Protein sequence: CASRLDGGTVSRETQYF.

At least ten counts were recorded for this clonotype. The rearrangement uses TRBV7-2 and TRBJ2-7; D not certain. CDR1 SGHTA and CDR2 FQGNSA come from the germline V gene. The CDR3 length is 12 residues. The ends were cut back, 5 bases at V and 3 bases at J, with 8 bases in the middle. CDR3 in DNA: TGTGCCAGCAGCCACACCCTCTACGAGCAGTACTTC. This gives the protein CASSHTLYEQYF.

This rearrangement joins TRBV30 to TRBJ2-5; no firm D call. Germline CDR1 GTSNPN, CDR2 SVGIG (reference sequence). This CDR3 region has 15 residues. Trimming pared 2 bases from V and 5 bases from J, leaving 18 bases between. CDR3 nucleotides: TGTGCCTGGAGTATCCCCGCCAGCGTCCGGGAGACCCAGTACTTC. Translation: CAWSIPASVRETQYF.

J is TRBJ2-5 and V is TRBV20-1; D gene uncertain. The CDR3 covers 12 residues. CDR1 is DFQATT, CDR2 SNEGSKA, per germline (reference sequence). V was cut by 3 bases and J by 3 bases, with 8 bases left in between. CDR3 bases: TGCAGTGCTAGGAGGACCGAAGAGACCCAGTACTTC. It translates to CSARRTEETQYF.

This clonotype came up many times. The chain is built from TRBV30 and TRBJ2-7, with TRBD2 matching 8 bases. Trimming took 7 bases from V and 2 from J; bases not matched to a gene: 4. Germline V gene data show CDR1 as GTSNPN and CDR2 as SVGIG (reference sequence). The CDR3 is 12 residues long. CDR3 nucleotides: TGTGCCTTCGGGACTAGGCCCTACGAGCAGTACTTC. This encodes CAFGTRPYEQYF.

There are many counts of this clonotype. The chain links TRBV2 to TRBJ2-6; TRBD2 matches 11 bases. The CDR3 is made up of 20 amino acids. The V and J ends lost 3 bases and 0 bases, in that order; junction bases with no gene match: 10. Germline CDR1 is SNHLY and CDR2 is FYNNEI. The CDR3 loop is CASSDEWGLAVLSGANVLTF. CDR3 in DNA: TGTGCCAGCAGTGATGAATGGGGACTAGCGGTTCTCTCTGGGGCCAACGTCCTGACTTTC.

This clonotype was counted ten times or more. The chain employs TRBV5-1 and TRBJ2-5; D is ambiguous. Trimming removed 3 bases from V and 1 base from J, with 7 bases in between. This CDR3 contains 13 residues. Germline V lookup: CDR1 SGHRS, CDR2 YFSETQ. The CDR3 DNA is TGCGCCAGCAGCTCCTTACTCCAAGAGACCCAGTACTTC. It translates to CASSSLLQETQYF.

This clonotype was observed at least ten times. The chain combines TRBV27 with TRBJ2-7; D might be TRBD1 or TRBD2, each matching 6 bases. In germline, CDR1 is MNHEY, CDR2 SMNVEV (reference sequence). The CDR3 has 16 amino acids. The V end was cut by 4 bases, the J end by 2 bases, with 18 bases between. As DNA, the CDR3 is TGTGCCAGCAGTTCTAGTTTTACCGGGGGCCCCTACGAGCAGTACTTC. This codes for CASSSSFTGGPYEQYF.

This clonotype came up many times. J is TRBJ1-1 and V is TRBV11-3, with TRBD1 identical over 9 bases. J was trimmed by 2 bases and V by 4 bases; bases with no gene match: 11. Germline V gene data show CDR1 as SGHNT and CDR2 as YENEEA. The CDR3 has 17 residues. CDR3 sequence reads: CASSSRSTGGFNTEAFF. In nucleotides, the CDR3 is TGTGCCAGCAGCTCACGTTCGACAGGGGGGTTTAACACTGAAGCTTTCTTT. The variable domain in full, with the rest retrieved from reference TRBV11-3 and TRBJ1-1, is EAGVVQSPRYKIIEKKQPVAFWCNPISGHNTLYWYLQNLGQGPELLIRYENEEAVDDSQLPKDRFSAERLKGVDSTLKIQPAELGDSAVYLCASSSRSTGGFNTEAFFGQGTRLTVV.

The chain carries TRBV28 and TRBJ2-5, with 9 nucleotides matching TRBD1. The germline V gene encodes CDR1 MDHEN and CDR2 SYDVKM. The CDR3 consists of 17 residues. After removal of 2 bases from V and 2 bases from J, the junction contained 9 bases not matched to a gene. CDR3 sequence (DNA): TGTGCCAGCAGTTTAGCGGACAGGGGTCGGGGGCAAGAGACCCAGTACTTC. This codes for CASSLADRGRGQETQYF.

This clonotype was counted ten times or more. The chain couples TRBV6-1 to TRBJ1-1, with D hard to call. V lost 6 bases to trimming and J lost 1 base, with 12 bases between them. Germline V CDR1 and CDR2: MNHNS, SASEGT. The CDR3 totals 14 residues. The CDR3 DNA follows: TGTGCCAGCAGCGTCGTATCGGGGAACACTGAAGCTTTCTTT. Its protein product is CASSVVSGNTEAFF.

This clonotype showed up many times. This rearrangement joins TRBV30 to TRBJ1-1; no reliable D call. V lost 4 bases and J lost 2, with 11 bases in between. Germline V gene data show CDR1 as GTSNPN and CDR2 as SVGIG (reference sequence). There are 13 residues in the CDR3. The CDR3 spells CAWKRKTNTEAFF. CDR3 nucleotide sequence: TGTGCCTGGAAACGGAAAACAAACACTGAAGCTTTCTTT.

Ten or more counts support this clonotype. The chain combines TRBV6-2 or TRBV6-3 with TRBJ2-7, with 8 bases lining up with TRBD1. This CDR3 region has 15 residues. Germline V lookup: CDR1 MNHEY, CDR2 SVGEGT. Unmatched junction bases numbered 8, after V lost 5 bases and J lost 2 bases. This CDR3 is CASSPGTGSTYEQYF. The CDR3 nucleotides read TGTGCCAGCAGTCCCGGGACAGGAAGCACCTACGAGCAGTACTTC.

The V and J genes are TRBV15 and TRBJ1-1; D may be TRBD1 (6 bases). V shed 0 bases and J shed 1 base, with 12 bases lying between them. Germline V gene lookup returns CDR1 LNHNV and CDR2 YYDKDF (reference sequence). The length of the CDR3 is 16 residues. The CDR3 nucleotides read TGTGCCACCAGCAGAGACGCGGGCAGGGGGAACACTGAAGCTTTCTTT. Protein sequence: CATSRDAGRGNTEAFF.

V is TRBV6-1 and J is TRBJ1-2; no definite D call. V was pared by 3 bases and J by 5 bases, with 10 bases between. Germline V lookup: CDR1 MNHNS, CDR2 SASEGT. This CDR3 spans 13 amino acids. DNA for the CDR3: TGTGCCAGCAGTGACGGCGCGGGGTATGGCTACACCTTC. Protein sequence: CASSDGAGYGYTF.